The 32 T cell receptor beta chains below all came from one sample that was sequenced in a study of brain metastases from non-small cell lung cancer. The repertoire was sequenced with immunoSEQ multiplex PCR; TCRdb's copy has only in-frame clones and lacks some. The profile shows about 2,700 clones, 84% of them singletons. What was sequenced was primary lung tumor tissue. These receptors all come from a donor aged 40 or over with non-small cell lung cancer.

This rearrangement joins TRBV30 to TRBJ1-4; D is ambiguous. Germline V gene lookup returns CDR1 GTSNPN and CDR2 SVGIG (reference sequence). CDR3 length: 15 residues. V was pared by 0 bases and J by 3 bases, with 11 bases between. CDR3 sequence reads: CAWSVLRRSNEKLFF. DNA of the CDR3: TGTGCCTGGAGTGTACTGAGACGGTCTAATGAAAAACTGTTTTTT. Supplemented by reference TRBV30 and TRBJ1-4, the full variable domain reads SQTIHQWPATLVQPVGSPLSLECTVEGTSNPNLYWYRQAAGRGLQLLFYSVGIGQISSEVPQNLSASRPQDRQFILSSKKLLLSDSGFYLCAWSVLRRSNEKLFFGSGTQLSVL.

This chain joins TRBV29-1 and TRBJ2-1; D is possibly TRBD2 (7 bases). The CDR3 length is 14 residues. In germline, CDR1 is SQVTM, CDR2 ANQGSEA. Trimming left V 5 bases short and J 8 bases short, with 19 bases between. The CDR3 DNA sequence: TGCAGCGTTATAAGGGGGGGGAAGTCCGATGAGCAGTTCTTC. It encodes CSVIRGGKSDEQFF.

CDR3 region: CASSLAAGISSYEQYF. For the CDR3, the DNA is TGCGCCAGCAGCTTGGCGGCCGGCATAAGCTCCTACGAGCAGTACTTC. The chain has TRBV5-1 and TRBJ2-7; unclear D gene. Germline V lookup: CDR1 SGHRS, CDR2 YFSETQ. V lost 0 bases to trimming and J lost 0 bases, with 13 bases between them. The CDR3 length is 16 residues.

The chain has TRBV5-4 and TRBJ1-1; 7 nucleotides agree with TRBD1. Germline CDR1 is SGHNT and CDR2 is YYREEE (reference sequence). The CDR3 is 14 amino acids. V shed 4 bases and J 4 bases; nucleotides not matched to a gene: 7. Written as DNA, the CDR3 is TGTGCCAGCAGCCTCGGGGCAGGGGGCACTGAAGCTTTCTTT. Residues: CASSLGAGGTEAFF.

The chain carries TRBV7-2 and TRBJ1-2, with D possibly being TRBD1 (5 bases). V lost 4 bases and J lost 2, with 11 bases in between. This CDR3 spans 14 amino acids. Per germline, CDR1 SGHTA and CDR2 FQGNSA. CDR3 DNA sequence: TGTGCCAGCAGCTCGTCCGGGGGAAACTATGGCTACACCTTC. It codes for CASSSSGGNYGYTF. Based on the CDR3 plus reference TRBV7-2 and TRBJ1-2, the full variable domain is GAGVSQSPSNKVTEKGKDVELRCDPISGHTALYWYRQSLGQGLEFLIYFQGNSAPDKSGLPSDRFSAERTGGSVSTLTIQRTQQEDSAVYLCASSSSGGNYGYTFGSGTRLTVV.

Remarks on this clone: Relative to the germline gene, one junction end is altered; a read error may explain this. The J gene is TRBJ1-5, the V gene TRBV7-9; D remains unclear. Germline assignment: CDR1 SEHNR and CDR2 FQNEAQ (reference sequence). This CDR3 contains 13 residues. CDR3 loop: CASSENSNQPQHF. The CDR3 nucleotides read TGTGCCAGCAGCGAGAATAGCAATCAGCCCCAACATTTT.

The gene calls are TRBV2 and TRBJ2-3; D gene unclear. The germline gives CDR1 SNHLY, CDR2 FYNNEI. The CDR3 covers 14 residues. V lost 4 bases to trimming and J lost 4 bases, with 12 bases between them. CDR3 in amino acids: CASSVVWGADTQYF. The DNA for the CDR3 is TGTGCCAGCAGTGTTGTGTGGGGTGCAGATACGCAGTATTTT. The full variable domain, completed using reference TRBV2 and TRBJ2-3, is EPEVTQTPSHQVTQMGQEVILRCVPISNHLYFYWYRQILGQKVEFLVSFYNNEISEKSEIFDDQFSVERPDGSNFTLKIRSTKLEDSAMYFCASSVVWGADTQYFGPGTRLTVL.

The chain recombines TRBV3-1 (or the pseudogene TRBV3-2) with TRBJ2-1, with 8 bases identical to TRBD2. Germline trimming cut 9 bases from V and 4 bases from J; bases unmatched to any gene: 11. CDR3 length: 15 amino acids. In germline, CDR1 is LGHDT, CDR2 YNNKEL (reference sequence). The CDR3 nucleotides are TGTGCCAGTACTTCCCCGGGACTAGGTTACAATGAGCAGTTCTTC. It specifies CASTSPGLGYNEQFF.

The rearrangement links TRBV4-2 to TRBJ1-2, with D tentatively TRBD1 (6 bases). Germline-derived CDR1 and CDR2 are LGHNA and YNFKEQ. The CDR3 extends over 14 amino acids. Between the trimmed V and J ends, which lost 4 bases and 4 bases, there was a span of 13 bases. This CDR3 reads CASSREQGTYGYTF. The CDR3 DNA reads TGTGCCAGCAGCCGAGAACAGGGCACCTATGGCTACACCTTC.

The chain carries TRBV5-4 and TRBJ2-2; D ambiguous. CDR3 length equals 15 residues. Trimming took 1 base from V and 1 from J, leaving 8 bases between them. Germline V CDR1 and CDR2: SGHNT, YYREEE (reference sequence). The CDR3 region is CASSLSQRNTGELFF. For the CDR3, the DNA is TGTGCCAGCAGCTTGTCTCAGAGGAACACCGGGGAGCTGTTTTTT.

The rearrangement joins TRBV5-1 to TRBJ2-2; D is unresolved. This CDR3 region has 16 residues. Germline V lookup: CDR1 SGHRS, CDR2 YFSETQ. The V end was cut by 0 bases, the J end by 0 bases, with 9 bases between. The CDR3 DNA is TGCGCCAGCAGCTTGGAGGGTTACGCGAACACCGGGGAGCTGTTTTTT. Translated: CASSLEGYANTGELFF. The variable domain in full, with the rest retrieved from reference TRBV5-1 and TRBJ2-2, is KAGVTQTPRYLIKTRGQQVTLSCSPISGHRSVSWYQQTPGQGLQFLFEYFSETQRNKGNFPGRFSGRQFSNSRSEMNVSTLELGDSALYLCASSLEGYANTGELFFGEGSRLTVL.

The rearrangement joins TRBV6-5 to TRBJ1-2; 9 nucleotides agree with TRBD1. J gave up 8 bases and V 6 bases, and 7 bases lay outside the gene matches. From germline, CDR1 is MNHEY and CDR2 SVGAGI. CDR3 size: 13 residues. CDR3 protein: CASRDRQGDGYTF. The CDR3 coding sequence is TGTGCCAGCAGGGACCGACAGGGGGACGGCTACACCTTC.

This clone has only a few counts. This chain uses TRBV2 with TRBJ1-2; D possibly corresponds to TRBD1 (5 bases). The germline V gene encodes CDR1 SNHLY and CDR2 FYNNEI. V dropped 6 bases and J dropped 4 bases, with 9 bases sitting between them. The CDR3 is made up of 12 amino acids. DNA of the CDR3: TGTGCCAGCAGCTCAGGGAGCTATGGCTACACCTTC. Its translation is CASSSGSYGYTF.

The J gene is TRBJ1-1, the V gene TRBV12-3 or TRBV12-4; possible D gene TRBD1, 5 bases. There are 12 residues in the CDR3. Trimming took 2 bases from V and 11 from J, leaving 12 bases between them. The CDR3 spells CASSLPGGYAFF. The CDR3 nucleotides are TGTGCCAGCAGTTTACCCGGGGGGTATGCTTTCTTT.

For this clone: The germline gene is not matched at one end of the junction; a read error may be the cause. The chain carries TRBV5-6 and TRBJ2-7; D is unclear. CDR1 and CDR2 (germline): SGHDT, YYEEEE. The CDR3 is made up of 13 amino acids. The CDR3 sequence is CVSSLGGTYEQYF. The CDR3 bases are TGTGTCAGCAGCTTGGGTGGTACCTACGAGCAGTACTTC.

The chain joins TRBV29-1 to TRBJ2-3, with 7 nucleotides matching TRBD2. Trimming at V came to 4 bases and at J to 9 bases, leaving 16 bases not matched to a gene. CDR1 is SQVTM, CDR2 ANQGSEA, per germline. The CDR3 totals 15 residues. The chain's CDR3 is CSVGGGGRNVGTQYF. Written as DNA, the CDR3 is TGCAGCGTTGGAGGCGGGGGACGGAATGTGGGCACGCAGTATTTT.

In the case of this clone: The identical CDR3 is also encoded by other nucleotide sequences in the sample. The rearrangement joins TRBV4-1 to TRBJ1-1; 7 nucleotides align to TRBD1. CDR1 and CDR2 from the germline V gene are MGHRA and YSYEKL. J lost 1 base, V lost 9 bases, and 14 bases had no gene match. This CDR3 is 16 amino acids long. The CDR3 spells CASSQTPQGKNTEAFF. CDR3 nucleotides: TGCGCCAGTAGTCAAACACCACAGGGGAAGAACACTGAAGCTTTCTTT.

V gene TRBV18 combines with J gene TRBJ2-5; TRBD1 is a possible D gene (6 bases). V was trimmed by 4 bases and J by 3 bases, leaving 15 bases between them. Germline CDR1 and CDR2: KGHSH and LQKENI. The CDR3 loop spans 15 amino acids. The CDR3 loop is CASSQTGTGKETQYF. DNA of the CDR3: TGTGCCAGCTCACAAACCGGAACAGGGAAAGAGACCCAGTACTTC. Variable domain in full (rest from reference TRBV18 and TRBJ2-5): NAGVMQNPRHLVRRRGQEARLRCSPMKGHSHVYWYRQLPEEGLKFMVYLQKENIIDESGMPKERFSAEFPKEGPSILRIQQVVRGDSAAYFCASSQTGTGKETQYFGPGTRLLVL.

This clone is a singleton in its sample. The junction departs from the called germline gene at one end, perhaps through a read error. The CDR3 sequence: CAIGAGTNVLTF. CDR3 in DNA: TGTGCCATTGGGGCTGGGACCAACGTCCTGACTTTC. V and J are TRBV7-9 and TRBJ2-6; D might be TRBD1 (5 bases). This CDR3 contains 12 residues. Germline V gene sequence: CDR1 SEHNR, CDR2 FQNEAQ (reference sequence).

A single count supports this clone. The chain has TRBV2 and TRBJ1-4; D may be TRBD1 (5 bases). Trimming cost V 5 bases and J 10 bases, with 17 bases left between them. Germline V CDR1 and CDR2: SNHLY, FYNNEI. The CDR3 is made up of 14 amino acids. Here the CDR3 DNA reads TGTGCCAGCAGTAAAGAGACCCAGGGAGGAAAACTGTTTTTT. This gives the protein CASSKETQGGKLFF.

Written as DNA, the CDR3 is TGTGCTAGTGGTTCGCCCGAGCGGGATAGCACAGATACGCAGTATTTT. It translates to CASGSPERDSTDTQYF. The V call is TRBV12-5, the J call TRBJ2-3, with 7 positions matching TRBD2. V shed 4 bases, J shed 0 bases, and the junction held 7 bases outside the gene matches. The CDR3 runs 16 residues. CDR1 and CDR2 from the germline V gene are LGHNT and FRNRAP.

The V gene is TRBV7-9, the J gene TRBJ2-7; D uncertain. The length of the CDR3 is 17 residues. Germline lookup yields CDR1 SEHNR and CDR2 FQNEAQ (reference sequence). The V end lost 5 bases, the J end lost 3 bases, and 23 bases lay between the germline ends. DNA of the CDR3: TGTGCCAGCAGCCCCGCAATCGTAGGTCCCGGTAGCTACGAGCAGTACTTC. Its protein product is CASSPAIVGPGSYEQYF. Combining the CDR3 with reference TRBV7-9 and TRBJ2-7 gives the whole variable domain DTGVSQNPRHKITKRGQNVTFRCDPISEHNRLYWYRQTLGQGPEFLTYFQNEAQLEKSRLLSDRFSAERPKGSFSTLEIQRTEQGDSAMYLCASSPAIVGPGSYEQYFGPGTRLTVT.

The chain uses TRBV11-3 and TRBJ2-5; D gene ambiguous. Germline loops: CDR1 SGHNT, CDR2 YENEEA. V lost 4 bases, J lost 5 bases, and 11 bases lay in between. The CDR3 runs 13 residues. CDR3: CASSWLGKETQYF. Here the CDR3 DNA reads TGTGCCAGCAGCTGGCTCGGCAAGGAGACCCAGTACTTC.

The chain couples TRBV18 to TRBJ2-1, with TRBD2 matching 9 bases. The V and J ends lost 2 bases and 10 bases, in that order; junction bases with no gene match: 9. The CDR3 length is 15 residues. CDR1 is KGHSH, CDR2 LQKENI, per germline. The CDR3 protein is CASSPSSGSGKEQFF. In DNA form, the CDR3 reads TGTGCCAGCTCACCAAGTAGCGGGAGTGGTAAGGAGCAGTTCTTC.

Points on this clone: This may be a read error: a much more frequent sequence differs by one nucleotide. The genes are TRBV6-5 and TRBJ1-2, with TRBD1 as a possible D gene (6 bases). With 7 bases removed from V and 5 bases from J, the gap between germline ends came to 17 bases. Germline loops: CDR1 MNHEY, CDR2 SVGAGI. CDR3 length: 14 residues. DNA of the CDR3: TGTGCCAGCAATCGGCCCGGGACAAATTATGGCTACACCTTC. Translated: CASNRPGTNYGYTF.

In the case of this clone: Within the sample, other DNA sequences also encode this same CDR3. The chain is built from TRBV19 and TRBJ1-1; D remains unclear. V was trimmed by 6 bases and J by 5 bases, leaving 16 bases between them. CDR1 and CDR2 (germline): LNHDA, SQIVND (reference sequence). The CDR3 has 14 amino acids. Here the CDR3 reads CASSLSGKNTEAFF. The CDR3 coding sequence is TGTGCCAGTAGCCTGAGCGGGAAGAATACTGAAGCTTTCTTT.

The V gene is TRBV10-2, the J gene TRBJ2-7; 12 bases match TRBD2. The CDR3 runs to 17 residues. Germline V gene sequence: CDR1 WSHSY, CDR2 SAAADI. V trimming: 6 bases; J trimming: 6 bases; junction bases outside the gene matches: 15. The CDR3 nucleotides read TGCGCCAGCAGCCCGCCTAGCGGGGGGGTTTCGGGGCTCGAGCAGTACTTC. It specifies CASSPPSGGVSGLEQYF.

CDR3 region: CASSPTGLAAGETQYF. CDR3 coding DNA: TGTGCCAGTAGTCCTACCGGACTAGCTGCCGGCGAGACCCAGTACTTC. The gene calls are TRBV19 and TRBJ2-5; 8 bases line up with TRBD2. This CDR3 contains 16 residues. Trimming at V came to 5 bases and at J to 5 bases, leaving 13 bases not matched to a gene. CDR1 is LNHDA and CDR2 is SQIVND in the germline V gene (reference sequence).

J is TRBJ1-3 and V is TRBV30; 10 nucleotides agree with TRBD1. Germline CDR1 GTSNPN, CDR2 SVGIG (reference sequence). The CDR3 length is 15 residues. With 3 bases clipped from V and 2 bases from J, the junction kept 4 bases outside the gene matches. DNA for the CDR3: TGTGCCTGGAGGACCGGGACAGGGGCTGGAAACACCATATATTTT. Protein: CAWRTGTGAGNTIYF.

The CDR3 sequence is CASSLTRDRGRYRETQYF. The CDR3 region has the DNA TGTGCCAGCAGCTTGACCCGGGACAGGGGGCGATACAGGGAGACCCAGTACTTC. The chain carries TRBV5-6 and TRBJ2-5; 12 bases line up with TRBD1. The V gene's germline CDR1 is SGHDT and CDR2 YYEEEE. The trim removed 1 base at V and 5 bases at J, leaving 12 bases unmatched. This CDR3 has 18 amino acids.

This clone occurred a few times. The rearrangement joins TRBV7-2 to TRBJ2-2; D may be TRBD1 or TRBD2 (5 bases each). The CDR3 is made up of 16 amino acids. V was clipped by 2 bases and J by 3 bases, with 13 bases between them. Per the germline V gene, CDR1 is SGHTA and CDR2 is FQGNSA. The CDR3 coding sequence is TGTGCCAGCAGCTTAAGTAGAGGGGCCCACACCGGGGAGCTGTTTTTT. It is translated as CASSLSRGAHTGELFF.

The chain uses TRBV25-1 and TRBJ1-4, with no clear D. Germline loops: CDR1 MGHDK, CDR2 SYGVNS. The CDR3 spans 15 residues. With 3 bases removed from V and 4 bases from J, the gap between germline ends came to 12 bases. Written as DNA, the CDR3 is TGTGCCAGCAGTGAGAGGGCAGCCCATAATGAAAAACTGTTTTTT. Protein: CASSERAAHNEKLFF.